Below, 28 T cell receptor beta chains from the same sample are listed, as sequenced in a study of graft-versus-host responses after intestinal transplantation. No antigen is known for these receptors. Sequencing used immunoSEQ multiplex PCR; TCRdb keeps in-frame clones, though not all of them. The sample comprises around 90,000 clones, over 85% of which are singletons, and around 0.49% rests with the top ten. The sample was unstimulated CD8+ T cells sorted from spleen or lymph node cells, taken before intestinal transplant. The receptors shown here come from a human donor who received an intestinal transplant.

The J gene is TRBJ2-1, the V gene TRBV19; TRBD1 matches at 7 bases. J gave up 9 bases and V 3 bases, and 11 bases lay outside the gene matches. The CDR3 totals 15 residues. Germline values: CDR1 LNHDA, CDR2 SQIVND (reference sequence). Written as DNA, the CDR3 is TGTGCCAGTAGTATTGGACTGGGACAGCTGGCTGAGCAGTTCTTC. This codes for CASSIGLGQLAEQFF.

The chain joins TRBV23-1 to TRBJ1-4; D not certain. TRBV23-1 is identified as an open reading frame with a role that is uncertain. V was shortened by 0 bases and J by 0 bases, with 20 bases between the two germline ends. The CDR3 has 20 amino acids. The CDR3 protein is CASSQSTHLEAFATNEKLFF. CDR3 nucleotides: TGCGCCAGCAGTCAATCAACGCACCTCGAGGCCTTTGCAACTAATGAAAAACTGTTTTTT.

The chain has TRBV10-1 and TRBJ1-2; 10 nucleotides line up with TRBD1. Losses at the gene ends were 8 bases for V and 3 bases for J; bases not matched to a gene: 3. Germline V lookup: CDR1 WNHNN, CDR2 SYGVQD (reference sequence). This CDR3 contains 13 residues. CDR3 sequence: CASRQGADYGYTF. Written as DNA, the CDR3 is TGCGCCAGCCGACAGGGGGCGGACTATGGCTACACCTTC.

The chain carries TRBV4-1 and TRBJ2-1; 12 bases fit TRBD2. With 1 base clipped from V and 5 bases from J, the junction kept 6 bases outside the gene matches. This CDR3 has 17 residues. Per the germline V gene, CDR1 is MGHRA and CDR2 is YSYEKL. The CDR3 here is CASSQGLAGVVDNEQFF. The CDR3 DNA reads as TGCGCCAGCAGCCAAGGACTAGCGGGAGTGGTTGACAATGAGCAGTTCTTC.

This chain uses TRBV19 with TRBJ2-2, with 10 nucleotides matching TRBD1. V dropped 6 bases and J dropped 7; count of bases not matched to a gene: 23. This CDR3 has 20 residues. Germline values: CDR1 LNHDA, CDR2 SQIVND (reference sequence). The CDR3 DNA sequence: TGTGCCAGTAGAGGTTTCCTTGTCCCGGGACAGGGGCAGGTGGTCGGGGAGCTGTTTTTT. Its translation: CASRGFLVPGQGQVVGELFF.

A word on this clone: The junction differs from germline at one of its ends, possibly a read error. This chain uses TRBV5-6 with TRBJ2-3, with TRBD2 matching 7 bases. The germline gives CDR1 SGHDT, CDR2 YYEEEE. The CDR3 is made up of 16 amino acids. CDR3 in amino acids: CASSLRASGFTDAQYF. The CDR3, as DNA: TGTGCCAGCAGCTTGAGGGCTAGCGGTTTCACAGATGCGCAGTATTTT.

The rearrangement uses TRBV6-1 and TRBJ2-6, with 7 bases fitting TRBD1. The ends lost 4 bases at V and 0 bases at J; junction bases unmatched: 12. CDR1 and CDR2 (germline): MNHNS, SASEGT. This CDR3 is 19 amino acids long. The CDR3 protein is CASSAFGGQRNSGANVLTF. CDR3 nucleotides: TGTGCCAGCAGTGCCTTTGGGGGACAGAGGAACTCTGGGGCCAACGTCCTGACTTTC.

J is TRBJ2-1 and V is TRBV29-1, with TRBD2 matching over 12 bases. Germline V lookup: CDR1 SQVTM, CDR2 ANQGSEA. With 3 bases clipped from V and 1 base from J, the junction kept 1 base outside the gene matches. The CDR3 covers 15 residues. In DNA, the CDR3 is TGCAGCGTTGACGGACTAGCGGGGTCCTACAATGAGCAGTTCTTC. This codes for CSVDGLAGSYNEQFF.

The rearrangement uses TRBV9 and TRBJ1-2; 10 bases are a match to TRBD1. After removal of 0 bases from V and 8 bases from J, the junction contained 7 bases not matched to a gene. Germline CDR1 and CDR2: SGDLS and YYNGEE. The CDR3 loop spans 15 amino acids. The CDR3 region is CASSVAAGQGSGYTF. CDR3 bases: TGTGCCAGCAGCGTAGCGGCGGGACAGGGGAGCGGCTACACCTTC.

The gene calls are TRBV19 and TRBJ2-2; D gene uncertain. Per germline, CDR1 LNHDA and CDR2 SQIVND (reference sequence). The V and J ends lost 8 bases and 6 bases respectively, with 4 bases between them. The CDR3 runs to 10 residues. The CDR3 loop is CASGAGELFF. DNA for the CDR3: TGTGCCAGTGGAGCCGGGGAGCTGTTTTTT.

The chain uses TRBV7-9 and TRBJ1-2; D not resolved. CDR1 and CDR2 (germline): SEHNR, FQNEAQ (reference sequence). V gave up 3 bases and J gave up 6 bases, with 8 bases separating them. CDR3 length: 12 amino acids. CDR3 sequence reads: CASSFAPDGYTF. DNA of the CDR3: TGTGCCAGCAGCTTCGCTCCAGATGGCTACACCTTC.

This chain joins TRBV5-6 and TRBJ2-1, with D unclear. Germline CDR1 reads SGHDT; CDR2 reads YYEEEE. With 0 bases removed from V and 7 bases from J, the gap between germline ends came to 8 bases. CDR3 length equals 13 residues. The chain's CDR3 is CASSLAPGNEQFF. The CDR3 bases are TGTGCCAGCAGCTTGGCCCCCGGGAATGAGCAGTTCTTC.

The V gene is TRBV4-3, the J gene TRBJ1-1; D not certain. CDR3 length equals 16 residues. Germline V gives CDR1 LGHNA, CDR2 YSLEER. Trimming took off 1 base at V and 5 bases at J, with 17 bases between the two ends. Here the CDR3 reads CASSQARVLGRTEAFF. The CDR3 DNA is TGCGCCAGCAGCCAAGCGAGAGTACTAGGTAGGACTGAAGCTTTCTTT.

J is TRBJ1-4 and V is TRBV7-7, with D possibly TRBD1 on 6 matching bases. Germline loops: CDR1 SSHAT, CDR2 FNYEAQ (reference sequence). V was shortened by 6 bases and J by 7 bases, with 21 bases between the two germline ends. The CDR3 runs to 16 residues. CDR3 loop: CASRLGGFGVSEKLFF. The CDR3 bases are TGTGCCAGCAGGCTAGGGGGTTTTGGGGTGTCTGAAAAACTGTTTTTT.

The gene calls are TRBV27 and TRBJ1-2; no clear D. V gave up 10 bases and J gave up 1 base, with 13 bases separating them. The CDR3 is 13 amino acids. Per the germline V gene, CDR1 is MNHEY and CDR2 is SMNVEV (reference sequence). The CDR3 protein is CATTPGFNYGYTF. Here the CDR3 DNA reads TGTGCCACCACACCCGGGTTTAACTATGGCTACACCTTC.

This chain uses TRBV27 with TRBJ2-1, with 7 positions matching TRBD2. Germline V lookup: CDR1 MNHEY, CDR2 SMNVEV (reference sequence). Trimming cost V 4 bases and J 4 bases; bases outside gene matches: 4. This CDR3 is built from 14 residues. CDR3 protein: CASSSLAVYNEQFF. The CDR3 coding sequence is TGTGCCAGCAGTTCGCTAGCGGTATACAATGAGCAGTTCTTC.

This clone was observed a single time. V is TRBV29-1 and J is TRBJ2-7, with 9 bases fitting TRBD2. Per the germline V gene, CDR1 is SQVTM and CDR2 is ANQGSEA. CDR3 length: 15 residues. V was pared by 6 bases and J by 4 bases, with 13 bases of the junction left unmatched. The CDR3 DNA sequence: TGCAGCGTCCCCGGCCATAGCGGGAGTATGTACGAGCAGTACTTC. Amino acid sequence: CSVPGHSGSMYEQYF.

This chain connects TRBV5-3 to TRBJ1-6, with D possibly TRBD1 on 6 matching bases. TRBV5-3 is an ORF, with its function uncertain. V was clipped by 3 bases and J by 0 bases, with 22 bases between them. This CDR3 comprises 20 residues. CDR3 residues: CARSSWTVPTSSSYNSPLHF. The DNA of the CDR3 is TGTGCCAGAAGCTCCTGGACAGTACCAACTTCGAGCTCCTATAATTCACCCCTCCACTTT.

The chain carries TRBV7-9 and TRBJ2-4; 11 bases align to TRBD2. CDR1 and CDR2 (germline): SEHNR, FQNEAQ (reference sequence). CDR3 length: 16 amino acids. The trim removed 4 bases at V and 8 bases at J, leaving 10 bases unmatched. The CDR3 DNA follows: TGTGCCAGCAGCTCCCGACTAGCGGGATTGAGGGACATTCAGTACTTC. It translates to CASSSRLAGLRDIQYF. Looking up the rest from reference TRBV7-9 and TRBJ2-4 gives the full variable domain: DTGVSQNPRHKITKRGQNVTFRCDPISEHNRLYWYRQTLGQGPEFLTYFQNEAQLEKSRLLSDRFSAERPKGSFSTLEIQRTEQGDSAMYLCASSSRLAGLRDIQYFGAGTRLSVL.

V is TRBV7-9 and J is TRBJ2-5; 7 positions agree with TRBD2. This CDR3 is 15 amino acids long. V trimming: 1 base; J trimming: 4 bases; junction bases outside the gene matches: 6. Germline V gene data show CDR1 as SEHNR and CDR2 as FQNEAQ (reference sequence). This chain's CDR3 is CASSLVTSSGETQYF. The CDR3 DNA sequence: TGTGCCAGCAGCTTAGTGACCTCTAGCGGAGAGACCCAGTACTTC.

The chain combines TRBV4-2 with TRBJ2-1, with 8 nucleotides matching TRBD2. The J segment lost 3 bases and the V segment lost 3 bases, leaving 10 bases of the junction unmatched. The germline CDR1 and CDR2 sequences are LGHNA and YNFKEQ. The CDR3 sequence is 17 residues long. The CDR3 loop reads CASSHGARREVYNEQFF. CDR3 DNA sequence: TGTGCCAGCAGCCATGGCGCGCGGCGGGAGGTCTACAATGAGCAGTTCTTC.

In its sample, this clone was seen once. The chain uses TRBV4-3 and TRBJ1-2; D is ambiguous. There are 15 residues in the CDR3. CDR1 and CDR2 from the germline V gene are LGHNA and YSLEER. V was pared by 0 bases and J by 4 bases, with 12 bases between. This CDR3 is CASSQDSAFSYGYTF. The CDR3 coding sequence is TGCGCCAGCAGCCAAGATTCCGCGTTTAGCTATGGCTACACCTTC.

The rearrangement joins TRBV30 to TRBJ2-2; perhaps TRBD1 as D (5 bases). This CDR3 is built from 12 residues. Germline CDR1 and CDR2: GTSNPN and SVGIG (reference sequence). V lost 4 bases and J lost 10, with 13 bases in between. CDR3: CAWKGASEELFF. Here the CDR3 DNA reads TGTGCCTGGAAAGGGGCCTCAGAGGAGCTGTTTTTT.

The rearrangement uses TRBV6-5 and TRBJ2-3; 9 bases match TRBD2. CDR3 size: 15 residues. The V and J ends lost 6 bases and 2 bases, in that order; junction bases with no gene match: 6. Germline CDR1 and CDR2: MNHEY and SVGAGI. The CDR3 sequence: CASRYSGSFTDTQYF. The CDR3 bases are TGTGCCAGCAGATATAGCGGGAGCTTCACAGATACGCAGTATTTT.

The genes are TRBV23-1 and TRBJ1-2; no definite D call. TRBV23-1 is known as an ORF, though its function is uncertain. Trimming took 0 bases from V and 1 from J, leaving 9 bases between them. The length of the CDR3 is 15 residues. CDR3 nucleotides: TGCGCCAGCAGTCAATCATCTTGGCATAACTATGGCTACACCTTC. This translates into CASSQSSWHNYGYTF.

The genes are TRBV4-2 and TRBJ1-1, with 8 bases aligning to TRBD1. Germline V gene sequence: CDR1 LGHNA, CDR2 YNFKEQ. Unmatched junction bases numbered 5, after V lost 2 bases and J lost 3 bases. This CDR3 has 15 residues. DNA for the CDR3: TGTGCCAGCAGCCAATCGACAGGGGAGTACACTGAAGCTTTCTTT. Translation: CASSQSTGEYTEAFF.

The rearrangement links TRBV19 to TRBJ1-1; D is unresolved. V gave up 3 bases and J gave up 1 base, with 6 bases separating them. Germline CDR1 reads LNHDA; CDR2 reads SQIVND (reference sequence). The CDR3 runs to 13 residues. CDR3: CASSIEGNTEAFF. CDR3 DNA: TGTGCCAGTAGTATTGAGGGGAACACTGAAGCTTTCTTT.

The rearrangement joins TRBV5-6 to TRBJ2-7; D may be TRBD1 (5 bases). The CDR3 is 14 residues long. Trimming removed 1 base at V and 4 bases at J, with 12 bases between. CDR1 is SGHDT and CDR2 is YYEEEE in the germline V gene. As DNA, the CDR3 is TGTGCCAGCAGCTTGAATGGGGCGAGGTACGAGCAGTACTTC. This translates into CASSLNGARYEQYF.